A single sample gave rise to the 27 T cell receptor beta chains below, sequenced in a study of cytomegalovirus exposure and HLA in healthy donors. PCR used 60 Vbeta primers and 13 Jbeta primers. TCRdb's table, derived via immunoSEQ multiplex PCR, lists solely in-frame clones and lacks some. The sample has 100,000 to 150,000 clones, about 80% seen once. Material for sequencing was PBMCs. These receptor sequences come from a boy aged 2 to 9 in good health and CMV-seronegative.

This chain uses TRBV6-5 with TRBJ2-2, with TRBD1 identical over 8 bases. The CDR3 is made up of 14 amino acids. Germline V gene sequence: CDR1 MNHEY, CDR2 SVGAGI. Germline trimming cut 9 bases from V and 3 bases from J; bases unmatched to any gene: 6. The CDR3: CASTGQGYTGELFF. The CDR3 coding sequence is TGTGCCAGTACAGGACAGGGCTACACCGGGGAGCTGTTTTTT.

This clone has a single count. This chain joins TRBV5-6 and TRBJ1-5, with 7 positions matching TRBD1. V lost 1 base to trimming and J lost 0 bases; unmatched junction nucleotides: 10. This CDR3 region has 18 residues. Looked up from germline, CDR1 is SGHDT and CDR2 is YYEEEE. The CDR3 spells CASSLYPGQFLSNQPQHF. In DNA form, the CDR3 reads TGTGCCAGCAGCTTGTACCCGGGACAGTTCCTTAGCAATCAGCCCCAGCATTTT.

The genes are TRBV5-1 and TRBJ2-5; TRBD2 is a possible D gene (5 bases). The CDR3 consists of 14 residues. Trimming cost V 4 bases and J 5 bases, with 15 bases left between them. Germline V CDR1 and CDR2: SGHRS, YFSETQ. The CDR3 DNA follows: TGCGCCAGCAGCCCCACAGAACCGGGGGAGACCCAGTACTTC. As protein: CASSPTEPGETQYF.

This chain uses TRBV6-1 with TRBJ2-7; 7 bases are a match to TRBD1. Per germline, CDR1 MNHNS and CDR2 SASEGT. V shed 5 bases, J shed 2 bases, and the junction held 3 bases outside the gene matches. The CDR3 is 13 residues long. The CDR3 here is CASSQGDTYEQYV. The CDR3 region has the DNA TGTGCCAGCAGTCAGGGGGACACCTACGAGCAGTACGTC.

The chain employs TRBV6-1 and TRBJ2-5; 9 bases align to TRBD2. Germline CDR1 is MNHNS and CDR2 is SASEGT. This CDR3 is built from 15 residues. V trimming: 1 base; J trimming: 4 bases; junction bases outside the gene matches: 4. DNA of the CDR3: TGTGCCAGCAGTGAAGGGGAAGCGGGAGGAGAGACCCAGTACTTC. Translating it yields CASSEGEAGGETQYF.

The chain recombines TRBV5-6 with TRBJ1-5, with D unresolved. The CDR3 runs 14 residues. Germline values: CDR1 SGHDT, CDR2 YYEEEE. The V end was cut by 4 bases, the J end by 6 bases, with 14 bases between. CDR3 residues: CASSPRHLVQPQHF. CDR3 nucleotide sequence: TGTGCCAGCAGCCCAAGACACCTCGTTCAGCCCCAGCATTTT.

This clone was picked up one time. V is TRBV7-9 and J is TRBJ2-7; tentatively, D is TRBD1 (6 bases). The length of the CDR3 is 14 residues. Per the germline V gene, CDR1 is SEHNR and CDR2 is FQNEAQ (reference sequence). V lost 4 bases to trimming and J lost 2 bases, with 12 bases between them. The CDR3 DNA reads as TGTGCCAGCAGCTATCCGGGACATACCTACGAGCAGTACTTC. Amino acid sequence: CASSYPGHTYEQYF.

The count of this clone is one. The rearrangement links TRBV4-1 to TRBJ1-5; D ambiguous. Germline values: CDR1 MGHRA, CDR2 YSYEKL. V lost 1 base to trimming and J lost 4 bases, with 14 bases between them. CDR3 length: 16 residues. CDR3 nucleotides: TGCGCCAGCAGCCAAGGGGGAAGGAGGGCGAATCAGCCCCAGCATTTT. Translating it yields CASSQGGRRANQPQHF.

This clone was detected only a few times. The J gene is TRBJ2-5, the V gene TRBV13, with a weak D call TRBD2 (5 bases). The CDR3 has 15 residues. The V gene lost 0 bases and the J gene lost 4 bases, with 12 bases spanning the gap. Germline V lookup: CDR1 PRHDT, CDR2 FYEKMQ (reference sequence). CDR3 sequence: CASSLGPGVGETQYF. The CDR3 DNA is TGTGCCAGCAGCTTAGGTCCCGGGGTTGGAGAGACCCAGTACTTC.

The V call is TRBV5-4, the J call TRBJ2-1, with TRBD2 as a possible D gene (7 bases). The V and J ends lost 0 bases and 7 bases respectively, with 17 bases between them. CDR3 length: 16 amino acids. CDR1 and CDR2 (germline): SGHNT, YYREEE (reference sequence). CDR3 loop: CASSLGGGRPTNEQFF. The CDR3 region has the DNA TGTGCCAGCAGCTTGGGCGGGGGCCGCCCTACGAATGAGCAGTTCTTC.

This chain connects TRBV19 to TRBJ1-2, with unresolved D. The CDR3 is made up of 15 amino acids. Germline CDR1 is LNHDA and CDR2 is SQIVND (reference sequence). With 1 base removed from V and 4 bases from J, the gap between germline ends came to 13 bases. The CDR3 reads CASSIGGKQFYGYTF. CDR3 DNA: TGTGCCAGTAGTATAGGAGGGAAACAATTCTATGGCTACACCTTC.

This chain uses TRBV2 with TRBJ2-5; the match to TRBD2 covers 9 bases. The germline gives CDR1 SNHLY, CDR2 FYNNEI. This CDR3 comprises 15 residues. The V segment lost 3 bases and the J segment 4 bases; nucleotides outside the gene matches: 6. The CDR3 loop is CASSDRSSGVETQYF. The CDR3 DNA sequence: TGTGCCAGCAGTGATAGGTCTAGCGGGGTAGAGACCCAGTACTTC.

The gene calls are TRBV6-5 and TRBJ1-4; 9 bases agree with TRBD1. In germline, CDR1 is MNHEY, CDR2 SVGAGI. Unmatched junction bases numbered 4, after V lost 4 bases and J lost 4 bases. The CDR3 has 15 residues. CDR3 sequence reads: CASSSPGQGNEKLFF. CDR3 in DNA: TGTGCCAGCAGTTCACCGGGACAGGGTAATGAAAAACTGTTTTTT.

This clone appeared a few times. This chain connects TRBV11-2 to TRBJ1-1; TRBD1 might be the D (5 bases). Trimming left V 5 bases short and J 4 bases short, with 14 bases between. CDR1 is SGHAT, CDR2 FQNNGV, per germline. This CDR3 contains 14 residues. CDR3 sequence reads: CASSPTWGGTEAFF. CDR3 in DNA: TGTGCCAGCAGCCCGACATGGGGGGGCACTGAAGCTTTCTTT.

This chain uses TRBV6-4 with TRBJ2-1; tentatively, D is TRBD1 (5 bases). Germline V CDR1 and CDR2: MRHNA, SNTAGT. V lost 5 bases and J lost 0, with 11 bases in between. The CDR3 length is 15 residues. CDR3 loop: CASSLDSGSYNEQFF. The DNA for the CDR3 is TGTGCCAGCAGTCTTGACAGTGGCTCCTACAATGAGCAGTTCTTC.

This chain connects TRBV6-5 to TRBJ2-2, with 8 bases fitting TRBD2. The germline gives CDR1 MNHEY, CDR2 SVGAGI. CDR3 size: 16 residues. V shed 0 bases, J shed 6 bases, and the junction held 6 bases outside the gene matches. The CDR3 nucleotides are TGTGCCAGCAGTTACTCGGGGACTAGAGCGTCCGGGGAGCTGTTTTTT. Residues: CASSYSGTRASGELFF.

The chain combines TRBV30 with TRBJ2-1, with 8 bases matching TRBD2. This CDR3 contains 15 residues. V lost 4 bases, J lost 2 bases, and 7 bases stayed unmatched. CDR1 GTSNPN and CDR2 SVGIG come from the germline V gene (reference sequence). The CDR3 sequence: CAWKGVAGPYNEQFF. The CDR3 nucleotides read TGTGCCTGGAAGGGGGTAGCGGGGCCCTACAATGAGCAGTTCTTC.

V is TRBV14 and J is TRBJ1-5, with 8 bases lining up with TRBD1. V gave up 2 bases and J gave up 3 bases; unmatched junction bases: 3. This CDR3 is built from 15 residues. CDR1 is SGHDN and CDR2 is FVKESK in the germline V gene. For the CDR3, the DNA is TGTGCCAGCAGCCAAAACAGGGGGAACAATCAGCCCCAGCATTTT. Translated, it gives CASSQNRGNNQPQHF.

This clone was counted a single time. The chain employs TRBV19 and TRBJ1-1; tentative D call: TRBD1 (5 bases). Germline V gene sequence: CDR1 LNHDA, CDR2 SQIVND (reference sequence). The ends were cut back, 6 bases at V and 1 base at J, with 18 bases in the middle. The CDR3 is 16 residues long. CDR3 protein: CASRARGVGRNTEAFF. The CDR3 coding sequence is TGTGCCAGTAGGGCCCGGGGGGTCGGCAGGAACACTGAAGCTTTCTTT.

This sequence joins TRBV27 and TRBJ2-5; no definite D call. This CDR3 is 13 amino acids long. V shed 6 bases and J shed 3 bases, with 11 bases lying between them. The germline CDR1 and CDR2 sequences are MNHEY and SMNVEV (reference sequence). The CDR3 here is CASRRGPKETQYF. The CDR3, as DNA: TGTGCCAGCAGGCGCGGCCCTAAAGAGACCCAGTACTTC.

The CDR3: CASSFPSHGYTF. The CDR3, as DNA: TGTGCCAGCAGCTTCCCCTCCCATGGCTACACCTTC. The chain joins TRBV7-9 to TRBJ1-2, with no clear D. Germline V gives CDR1 SEHNR, CDR2 FQNEAQ (reference sequence). This CDR3 contains 12 residues. V was pared by 3 bases and J by 6 bases, with 8 bases between.

The V call is TRBV6-6, the J call TRBJ1-5; 7 bases agree with TRBD1. V shed 8 bases and J 0 bases; nucleotides not matched to a gene: 1. The CDR3 length is 13 residues. Germline assignment: CDR1 MNHNY and CDR2 SVGAGI (reference sequence). CDR3 loop: CASGTASNQPQHF. The CDR3 coding sequence is TGTGCCAGCGGGACAGCTAGCAATCAGCCCCAGCATTTT.

Worth noting for this clone: Other DNA sequences in this specimen translate into the identical CDR3. V is TRBV25-1 and J is TRBJ1-6; 7 positions agree with TRBD1. Germline V gives CDR1 MGHDK, CDR2 SYGVNS. V was pared by 4 bases and J by 11 bases, with 11 bases of the junction left unmatched. This CDR3 is 15 amino acids long. CDR3 sequence (DNA): TGTGCCAGCAGTGGGAACCTACAGGGGCTGGCACCCCTCCACTTT. It translates to CASSGNLQGLAPLHF. Variable domain in full (rest from reference TRBV25-1 and TRBJ1-6): EADIYQTPRYLVIGTGKKITLECSQTMGHDKMYWYQQDPGMELHLIHYSYGVNSTEKGDLSSESTVSRIRTEHFPLTLESARPSHTSQYLCASSGNLQGLAPLHFGNGTRLTVT.

The chain has TRBV29-1 and TRBJ1-1, with D uncertain. This CDR3 is 13 amino acids long. Germline CDR1 and CDR2: SQVTM and ANQGSEA. V was shortened by 2 bases and J by 5 bases, with 12 bases between the two germline ends. CDR3 DNA: TGCAGCGTTGAACATCCGGCGGTAACTGAAGCTTTCTTT. Amino acids: CSVEHPAVTEAFF.

For this clone: The sample contains more than one DNA sequence encoding this CDR3. The rearrangement links TRBV5-1 to TRBJ1-2, with 7 bases identical to TRBD1. The CDR3 is 13 amino acids. Germline V lookup: CDR1 SGHRS, CDR2 YFSETQ. V shed 4 bases and J 2 bases; nucleotides not matched to a gene: 2. CDR3 DNA sequence: TGCGCCAGCAGCCCGGGACAGAACTATGGCTACACCTTC. Translated: CASSPGQNYGYTF.

The CDR3 loop reads CASSLGTLAEGPDTQYF. CDR3 nucleotide sequence: TGTGCCAGCAGCTTGGGGACTCTAGCGGAGGGGCCAGATACGCAGTATTTT. J is TRBJ2-3 and V is TRBV11-2; TRBD2 matches 7 bases. CDR3 length equals 17 residues. From germline, CDR1 is SGHAT and CDR2 FQNNGV. V lost 3 bases, J lost 4 bases, and 13 bases stayed unmatched. Based on the CDR3 plus reference TRBV11-2 and TRBJ2-3, the full variable domain is EAGVAQSPRYKIIEKRQSVAFWCNPISGHATLYWYQQILGQGPKLLIQFQNNGVVDDSQLPKDRFSAERLKGVDSTLKIQPAKLEDSAVYLCASSLGTLAEGPDTQYFGPGTRLTVL.

This chain uses TRBV25-1 with TRBJ2-2, with TRBD1 matching over 9 bases. Germline values: CDR1 MGHDK, CDR2 SYGVNS. This CDR3 spans 15 amino acids. V trimming: 4 bases; J trimming: 3 bases; junction bases outside the gene matches: 3. The CDR3: CASSVQGADTGELFF. The DNA of the CDR3 is TGTGCCAGCAGTGTACAGGGGGCCGACACCGGGGAGCTGTTTTTT.